The text below deals with one TCR beta chain. This specimen comes from a study of blood T cell repertoires in COVID-19. Overall study: Some COVID-19 samples were acute and others convalescent; all came from the United States, Italy and Spain. In each case, the material was cDNA or gDNA derived from T cells, B-cell-depleted T cells, or PBMCs.

In the authors' methods: Estimates of nucleated cell counts were drawn from the amplification of reference gene primers. Clones were sequenced by immunoSEQ multiplex PCR, and TCRdb holds only the in-frame ones, with some missing. That table gives V, J and clone size, and the DNA gave D and trimming. The table has some 150,000 clones, about four fifths seen once. The CDR3 totals 18 residues. Trimming removed 0 bases from V and 0 bases from J; junction bases left unmatched: 4. CDR1 LNHDA and CDR2 SQIVND come from the germline V gene (reference sequence). The V gene is TRBV19, the J gene TRBJ2-6, with 8 bases lining up with TRBD1. This clonotype was obtained from a man aged 70-80 years with acute or convalescent COVID-19. The sequencing input was peripheral blood. CDR3 protein: CASSIEGQAFSGANVLTF. The DNA for the CDR3 is TGTGCCAGTAGTATAGAGGGACAGGCCTTCTCTGGGGCCAACGTCCTGACTTTC.